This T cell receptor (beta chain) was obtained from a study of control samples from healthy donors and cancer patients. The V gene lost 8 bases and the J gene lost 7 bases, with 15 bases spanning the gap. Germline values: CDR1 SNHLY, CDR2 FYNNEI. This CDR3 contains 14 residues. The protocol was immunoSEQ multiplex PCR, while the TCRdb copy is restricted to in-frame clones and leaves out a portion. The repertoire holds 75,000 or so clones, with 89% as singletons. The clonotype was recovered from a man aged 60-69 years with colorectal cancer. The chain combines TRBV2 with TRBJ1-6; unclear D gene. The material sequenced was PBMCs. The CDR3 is CASVWGSRNSPLHF. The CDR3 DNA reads TGTGCCAGCGTTTGGGGATCGCGAAATTCACCCCTCCACTTT.